Following are 24 T cell receptor beta chains from one sample sequenced in a study of T-cell reconstitution after alpha-beta-depleted transplantation in children (dated by TCRdb to about 2016). The protocol used for the library was PCR. Instrument on record: Illumina HiSeq 2500. TCR library preparation used molecular barcoding, with unique molecular identifiers applied to normalize quantification of the TCRbeta repertoire. Clones were called with MiXCR by TCRdb after fastp trimmed the public reads at Q25, and only in-frame beta chains were retained. Identical CDR3 protein sequences are pooled into one entry, listed with their most common genes and DNA. The sample contains 440,000 or so distinct CDR3 sequences, 43% of them found a single time. Of the sample, approximately 30% falls within the top ten clones. The treatment or condition label of this sample denotes: allogeneic hematopoietic cell transplantation with graft depleted of TCRalphabeta T cells and CD19 B cells.

The sequences come from PBMCs, collected before TCRalphabeta/CD19-depleted stem cell transplant. The receptors derive from a girl aged 2 to 10 with aplastic anemia, due to receive a stem cell transplant.

J is TRBJ2-3 and V is TRBV9; 13 bases line up with TRBD2. V gave up 4 bases and J gave up 6 bases; unmatched junction bases: 8. This CDR3 has 16 residues. Germline CDR1 SGDLS, CDR2 YYNGEE. CDR3 in DNA: TGTGCCAGCAGCCCCCGGACTAGCGGGAGCTCTGATACGCAGTATTTT. Protein sequence: CASSPRTSGSSDTQYF.

This clonotype was seen many times. This chain uses TRBV6-1 with TRBJ2-7, with a tentative D call TRBD2 (5 bases). V was pared by 6 bases and J by 0 bases, with 12 bases between. CDR1 is MNHNS and CDR2 is SASEGT in the germline V gene. This CDR3 comprises 14 residues. DNA of the CDR3: TGTGCCAGCAGCCGGAGCGGCAGCTCCTACGAGCAGTACTTC. Its protein is CASSRSGSSYEQYF.

This clonotype was picked up many times. This rearrangement joins TRBV20-1 to TRBJ1-1; a possible D gene is TRBD1 (6 bases). Germline V gene data show CDR1 as DFQATT and CDR2 as SNEGSKA (reference sequence). V gave up 5 bases and J gave up 1 base, with 17 bases separating them. This CDR3 has 15 residues. CDR3 sequence reads: CSAWDGRGENTEAFF. The CDR3, as DNA: TGCAGTGCTTGGGACGGGAGGGGGGAGAACACTGAAGCTTTCTTT.

This sequence joins TRBV7-9 and TRBJ2-2; 8 bases match TRBD2. The CDR3 runs to 16 residues. V shed 2 bases and J 4 bases; nucleotides not matched to a gene: 6. Germline CDR1 SEHNR, CDR2 FQNEAQ (reference sequence). CDR3 loop: CASSLPAGVITGELFF. CDR3 coding DNA: TGTGCCAGCAGCTTACCAGCGGGGGTCATCACCGGGGAGCTGTTTTTT.

This chain connects TRBV24-1 to TRBJ2-7, with TRBD2 as a possible D gene (7 bases). The germline CDR1 and CDR2 sequences are KGHDR and SFDVKD. CDR3 length: 15 residues. V dropped 0 bases and J dropped 2 bases, with 10 bases sitting between them. The CDR3: CATSDLRGGAYEQYF. CDR3 bases: TGTGCCACCAGTGATTTGAGAGGGGGGGCCTACGAGCAGTACTTC.

The V and J genes are TRBV6-1 and TRBJ2-3; 8 positions match TRBD2. Germline CDR1 MNHNS, CDR2 SASEGT. The J segment lost 2 bases and the V segment lost 3 bases, leaving 7 bases of the junction unmatched. The length of the CDR3 is 16 residues. The CDR3 DNA reads TGTGCCAGCAGTGATCAGACTAGCGCACTCACAGATACGCAGTATTTT. It translates to CASSDQTSALTDTQYF.

Comment on this clonotype: This may be a read error: a much more frequent sequence differs by one nucleotide. The rearrangement uses TRBV6-1 and TRBJ1-1, with 7 bases aligning to TRBD1. From germline, CDR1 is MNHNS and CDR2 SASEGT. The CDR3 sequence is 18 residues long. The CDR3 DNA reads as TGTGCCAGCAGCTCCACCCGGACAGGATCCCGGGGGAACACTAAAGCTTTCTTT. Protein: CASSSTRTGSRGNTKAFF.

J is TRBJ2-3 and V is TRBV20-1; tentative D call: TRBD2 (6 bases). This CDR3 contains 15 residues. V was shortened by 0 bases and J by 2 bases, with 12 bases between the two germline ends. Germline V lookup: CDR1 DFQATT, CDR2 SNEGSKA (reference sequence). CDR3 nucleotides: TGCAGTGCTAGAGATACGGCGGGACCCACAGATACGCAGTATTTT. Amino acid sequence: CSARDTAGPTDTQYF.

The rearrangement uses TRBV5-6 and TRBJ1-5, with D uncertain. Deletions cut 1 base from V and 4 bases from J, with 9 bases between. The CDR3 consists of 14 residues. From germline, CDR1 is SGHDT and CDR2 YYEEEE. CDR3 protein: CASSLSTRNQPQHF. For the CDR3, the DNA is TGTGCCAGCAGCTTGTCAACGAGGAATCAGCCCCAGCATTTT.

This clonotype came up many times. The genes are TRBV29-1 and TRBJ2-5; D gene uncertain. CDR3 size: 12 residues. The V end lost 4 bases, the J end lost 0 bases, and 6 bases lay between the germline ends. Germline CDR1 reads SQVTM; CDR2 reads ANQGSEA. CDR3 residues: CSVVSYQETQYF. The CDR3, as DNA: TGCAGCGTTGTGTCCTACCAAGAGACCCAGTACTTC. The variable domain in full, completed from reference TRBV29-1 and TRBJ2-5, reads SAVISQKPSRDICQRGTSLTIQCQVDSQVTMMFWYRQQPGQSLTLIATANQGSEATYESGFVIDKFPISRPNLTFSTLTVSNMSPEDSSIYLCSVVSYQETQYFGPGTRLLVL.

The chain employs TRBV6-1 and TRBJ2-1; TRBD2 is a possible D gene (5 bases). The CDR3 totals 16 residues. Trimming pared 7 bases from V and 3 bases from J, leaving 19 bases between. CDR1 and CDR2 (germline): MNHNS, SASEGT. CDR3 loop: CASTPRAVLNYNEQFF. For the CDR3, the DNA is TGTGCCAGCACCCCGAGGGCAGTGCTTAACTACAATGAGCAGTTCTTC.

This clonotype has only one observation. The chain carries TRBV20-1 and TRBJ2-5; the D gene is possibly TRBD1 (5 bases). Germline-derived CDR1 and CDR2 are DFQATT and SNEGSKA (reference sequence). V was pared by 6 bases and J by 2 bases, with 13 bases between. CDR3 size: 13 residues. The CDR3 bases are TGCAGTGCCACAGACAGAAGACAAGAGACCCAGTACTTC. Its protein is CSATDRRQETQYF.

This clonotype has more than one count but fewer than ten. The chain joins TRBV20-1 to TRBJ2-3; 9 bases line up with TRBD1. The CDR3 extends over 12 amino acids. CDR1 and CDR2 (germline): DFQATT, SNEGSKA (reference sequence). The CDR3 sequence is CSVRTGADTQYF. CDR3 coding DNA: TGCAGCGTAAGGACAGGGGCAGATACGCAGTATTTT.

This clonotype was seen repeatedly, ten times or more. The chain uses TRBV11-2 and TRBJ2-3; 10 bases agree with TRBD2. CDR1 and CDR2 from the germline V gene are SGHAT and FQNNGV. The junction had 8 bases not matched to a gene; V was cut back by 6 bases and J by 2 bases. CDR3 length: 16 amino acids. The CDR3 here is CASRETSGMSTDTQYF. CDR3 DNA sequence: TGTGCCAGCAGAGAAACTAGCGGGATGTCCACAGATACGCAGTATTTT.

The V gene is TRBV5-1, the J gene TRBJ1-2; tentatively, D is TRBD1 (6 bases). Trimming removed 4 bases at V and 4 bases at J, with 23 bases between. The germline CDR1 and CDR2 sequences are SGHRS and YFSETQ. The CDR3 has 17 amino acids. CDR3 coding DNA: TGCGCCAGCAGCGAGCACCCTCGGGGGCGCGAAACCTATGGCTACACCTTC. This codes for CASSEHPRGRETYGYTF.

V usage is TRBV6-5 and J usage is TRBJ2-1; TRBD2 matches 12 bases. The CDR3 loop spans 17 amino acids. Germline lookup yields CDR1 MNHEY and CDR2 SVGAGI. The V and J ends lost 4 bases and 0 bases, in that order; junction bases with no gene match: 4. CDR3 nucleotides: TGTGCCAGCAGTTTAAAACTAGCGGGGGGCTCCTACAATGAGCAGTTCTTC. Protein: CASSLKLAGGSYNEQFF.

In its sample, this clonotype was seen many times. The CDR3 nucleotides are TGTGCCAGTAGTAGGGGACAGAATTACGAGCAGTACTTC. Amino acid sequence: CASSRGQNYEQYF. J is TRBJ2-7 and V is TRBV19, with 7 bases fitting TRBD1. Germline CDR1 reads LNHDA; CDR2 reads SQIVND (reference sequence). The CDR3 spans 13 residues. Trimming removed 4 bases from V and 4 bases from J; junction bases left unmatched: 4.

This clonotype was observed a single time. This CDR3 is missing its conserved last phenylalanine or tryptophan, likely due to a read error. As DNA, the CDR3 is TGCAGTGCTAGAGATAAGACTAGCGGGAGTGATCAGCAGTTCTTA. Protein: CSARDKTSGSDQQFL. The rearrangement links TRBV20-1 to TRBJ2-1; TRBD2 agrees at 12 bases. V was pared by 0 bases and J by 11 bases, with 8 bases of the junction left unmatched. Germline CDR1 reads DFQATT; CDR2 reads SNEGSKA (reference sequence). This CDR3 region has 15 residues.

The V and J genes are TRBV7-9 and TRBJ2-1, with 11 bases lining up with TRBD2. This CDR3 is 17 amino acids long. Trimming cost V 4 bases and J 7 bases; bases outside gene matches: 12. Germline V gene data show CDR1 as SEHNR and CDR2 as FQNEAQ (reference sequence). This chain's CDR3 is CASSWPTTSGSVNEQFF. CDR3 in DNA: TGTGCCAGCAGCTGGCCGACCACTAGCGGGAGTGTAAATGAGCAGTTCTTC.

This clonotype was seen a few times. This rearrangement joins TRBV20-1 to TRBJ1-2; D remains unclear. Germline V gene data show CDR1 as DFQATT and CDR2 as SNEGSKA (reference sequence). Trimming took off 3 bases at V and 4 bases at J, with 9 bases between the two ends. CDR3 length equals 12 residues. In nucleotides, the CDR3 is TGCAGTGCTAGGAGGACGGCCTATGGCTACACCTTC. Protein: CSARRTAYGYTF.

The chain combines TRBV28 with TRBJ2-7; 8 bases match TRBD1. Looked up from germline, CDR1 is MDHEN and CDR2 is SYDVKM. The CDR3 is 16 residues long. V lost 5 bases, J lost 3 bases, and 12 bases stayed unmatched. The CDR3 is CASSTRSRDRIYEQYF. CDR3 bases: TGTGCCAGCAGTACTAGGTCCCGGGACAGGATCTACGAGCAGTACTTC.

The CDR3 coding sequence is TGTGCCAGCAGCCAAGATCCACTAGCGGGAGGGCTTCACGAGCAGTACTTC. Translation gives CASSQDPLAGGLHEQYF. This chain links TRBV4-2 with TRBJ2-7; 13 nucleotides line up with TRBD2. Germline V gene lookup returns CDR1 LGHNA and CDR2 YNFKEQ. Losses at the gene ends were 0 bases for V and 5 bases for J; bases not matched to a gene: 7. This CDR3 contains 17 residues.

Ten or more counts support this clonotype. The chain has TRBV28 and TRBJ1-2; D remains ambiguous. The CDR3 sequence is 13 residues long. CDR1 is MDHEN and CDR2 is SYDVKM in the germline V gene. With 8 bases removed from V and 4 bases from J, the gap between germline ends came to 14 bases. In DNA, the CDR3 is TGTGCCAGCGGGGATAACCCCCTCTATGGCTACACCTTC. Protein: CASGDNPLYGYTF.

A single count supports this clonotype. This chain joins TRBV11-3 and TRBJ2-5; 7 nucleotides agree with TRBD1. Trimming cost V 1 base and J 1 base; bases outside gene matches: 3. The CDR3 spans 15 residues. CDR1 and CDR2 (germline): SGHNT, YENEEA. This chain's CDR3 is CASSLGDSVQETQYF. The CDR3 coding sequence is TGTGCCAGCAGCTTAGGGGACAGCGTCCAAGAGACCCAGTACTTC.